What follows is one TCR beta chain and its context. The germline V gene encodes CDR1 SEHNR and CDR2 FQNEAQ (reference sequence). This CDR3 is 14 amino acids long. The data were obtained in a study of T cells expressing NK-cell markers. Across the study: It was sorted CD3+CD56+NKG2C+, CD3+CD56+NKG2C- and CD3+CD56-NKG2C+ T cells that supplied the TCR beta repertoires.

With UMIs, 5'RACE template switching was used to make TCR beta cDNA. TCRdb derives one entry per CDR3 protein from the 5' RACE reads, leaving out DNA. This sample's table has about 450,000 distinct CDR3 sequences. Sequences were obtained from blood T cells: a sorted CD56 or NKG2C T cell subset, CD4+ or CD8+ T cells, or bulk PBMC T cells (not recorded which). This chain uses TRBV7-9 with TRBJ1-1; TCRdb gives TRBD1 as the D gene, but with no DNA this cannot be confirmed. This TCR came from a woman between 18 and 75 years old in good health. CDR3 residues: CASSGPGANTEAFF. Based on the CDR3 plus reference TRBV7-9 and TRBJ1-1, the full variable domain is DTGVSQNPRHKITKRGQNVTFRCDPISEHNRLYWYRQTLGQGPEFLTYFQNEAQLEKSRLLSDRFSAERPKGSFSTLEIQRTEQGDSAMYLCASSGPGANTEAFFGQGTRLTVV.